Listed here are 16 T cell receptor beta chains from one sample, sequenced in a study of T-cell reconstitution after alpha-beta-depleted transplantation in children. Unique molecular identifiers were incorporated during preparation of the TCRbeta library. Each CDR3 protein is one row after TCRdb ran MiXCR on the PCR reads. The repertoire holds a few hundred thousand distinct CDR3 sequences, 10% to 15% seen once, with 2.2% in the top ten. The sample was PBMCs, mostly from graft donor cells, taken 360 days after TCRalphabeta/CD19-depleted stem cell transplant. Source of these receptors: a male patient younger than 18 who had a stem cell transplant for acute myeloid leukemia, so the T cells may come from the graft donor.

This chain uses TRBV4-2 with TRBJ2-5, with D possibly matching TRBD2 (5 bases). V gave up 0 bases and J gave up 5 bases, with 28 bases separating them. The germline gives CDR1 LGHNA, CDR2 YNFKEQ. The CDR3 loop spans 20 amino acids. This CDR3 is CASSQDSSLTSTWPSETQYF. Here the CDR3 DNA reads TGTGCCAGCAGCCAAGATAGCAGCCTAACTAGTACGTGGCCCTCCGAGACCCAGTACTTC.

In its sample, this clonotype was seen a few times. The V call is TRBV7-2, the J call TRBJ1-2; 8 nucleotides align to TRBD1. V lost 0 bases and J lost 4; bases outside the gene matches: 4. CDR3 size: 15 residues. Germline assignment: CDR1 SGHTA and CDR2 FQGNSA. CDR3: CASSLARTGTYGYTF. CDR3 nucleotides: TGTGCCAGCAGCTTAGCCCGGACAGGGACCTATGGCTACACCTTC.

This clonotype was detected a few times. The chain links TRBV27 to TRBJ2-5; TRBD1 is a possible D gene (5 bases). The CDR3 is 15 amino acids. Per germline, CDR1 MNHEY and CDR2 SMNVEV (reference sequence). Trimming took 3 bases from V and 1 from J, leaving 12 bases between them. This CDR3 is CASSFRVKGQETQYF. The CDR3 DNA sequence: TGTGCCAGCAGTTTCAGGGTAAAGGGCCAAGAGACCCAGTACTTC.

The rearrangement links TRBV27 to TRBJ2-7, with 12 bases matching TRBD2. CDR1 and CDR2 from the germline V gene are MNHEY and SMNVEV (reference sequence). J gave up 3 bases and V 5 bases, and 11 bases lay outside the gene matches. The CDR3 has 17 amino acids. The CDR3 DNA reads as TGTGCCAGCAGTCTAAGAGGACTAGCGGGATCTTTCTACGAGCAGTACTTC. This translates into CASSLRGLAGSFYEQYF.

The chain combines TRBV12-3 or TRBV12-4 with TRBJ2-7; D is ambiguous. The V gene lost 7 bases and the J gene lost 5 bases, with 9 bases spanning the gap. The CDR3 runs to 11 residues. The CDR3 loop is CASTLGNEQYF. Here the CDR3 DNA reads TGTGCCAGCACGTTAGGGAACGAGCAGTACTTC.

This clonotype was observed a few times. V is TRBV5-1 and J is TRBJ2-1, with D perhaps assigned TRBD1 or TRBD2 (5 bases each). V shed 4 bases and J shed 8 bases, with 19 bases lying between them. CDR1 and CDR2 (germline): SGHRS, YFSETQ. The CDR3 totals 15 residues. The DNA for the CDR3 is TGCGCCAGCAGCCCACAGGACTTACCTTCTGATGAGCAGTTCTTC. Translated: CASSPQDLPSDEQFF.

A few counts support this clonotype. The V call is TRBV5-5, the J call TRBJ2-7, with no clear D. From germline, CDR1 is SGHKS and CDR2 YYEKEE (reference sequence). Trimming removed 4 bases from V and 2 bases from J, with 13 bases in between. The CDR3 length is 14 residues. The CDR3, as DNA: TGTGCCAGCAGCCCTACGCCTTTCACCTACGAGCAGTACTTC. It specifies CASSPTPFTYEQYF.

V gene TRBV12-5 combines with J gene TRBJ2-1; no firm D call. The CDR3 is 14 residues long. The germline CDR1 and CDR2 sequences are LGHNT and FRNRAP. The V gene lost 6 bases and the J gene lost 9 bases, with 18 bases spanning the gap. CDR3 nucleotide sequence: TGTGCTAGTGGCCCGGTCGACTCCCTTCGTGAGCAGTTCTTC. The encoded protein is CASGPVDSLREQFF.

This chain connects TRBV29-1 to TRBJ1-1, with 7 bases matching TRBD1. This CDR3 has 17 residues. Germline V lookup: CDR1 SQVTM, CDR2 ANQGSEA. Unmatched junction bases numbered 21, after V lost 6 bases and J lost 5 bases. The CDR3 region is CSVGQGQLFALGTEAFF. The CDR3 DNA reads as TGCAGCGTCGGCCAGGGACAGCTTTTTGCGCTGGGGACTGAAGCTTTCTTT.

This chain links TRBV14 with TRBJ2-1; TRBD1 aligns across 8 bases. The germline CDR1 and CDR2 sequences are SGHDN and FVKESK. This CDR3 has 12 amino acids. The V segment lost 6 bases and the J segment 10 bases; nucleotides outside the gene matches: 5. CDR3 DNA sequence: TGTGCCAGCAGTTGGGACAGGAGAGAGCAGTTCTTC. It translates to CASSWDRREQFF. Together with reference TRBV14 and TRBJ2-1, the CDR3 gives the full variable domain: EAGVTQFPSHSVIEKGQTVTLRCDPISGHDNLYWYRRVMGKEIKFLLHFVKESKQDESGMPNNRFLAERTGGTYSTLKVQPAELEDSGVYFCASSWDRREQFFGPGTRLTVL.

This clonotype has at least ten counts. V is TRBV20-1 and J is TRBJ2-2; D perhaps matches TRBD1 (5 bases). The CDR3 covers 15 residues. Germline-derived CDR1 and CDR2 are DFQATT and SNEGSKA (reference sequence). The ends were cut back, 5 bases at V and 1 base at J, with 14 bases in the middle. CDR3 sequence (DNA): TGCAGTGCTCTACGGTTCGGACAGAACACCGGGGAGCTGTTTTTT. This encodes CSALRFGQNTGELFF.

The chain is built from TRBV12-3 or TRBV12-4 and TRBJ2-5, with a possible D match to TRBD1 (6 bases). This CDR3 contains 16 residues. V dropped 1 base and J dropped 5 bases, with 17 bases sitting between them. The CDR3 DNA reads TGTGCCAGCAGTTTAGAGTCTTCCGGCACAGGGGAGACCCAGTACTTC. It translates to CASSLESSGTGETQYF.

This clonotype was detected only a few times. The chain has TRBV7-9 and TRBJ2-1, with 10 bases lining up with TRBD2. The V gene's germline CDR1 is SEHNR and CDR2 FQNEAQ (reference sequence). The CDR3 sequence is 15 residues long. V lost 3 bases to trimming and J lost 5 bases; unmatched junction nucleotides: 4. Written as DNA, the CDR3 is TGTGCCAGCAGCTTTTGGACTAGCGGCAACAATGAGCAGTTCTTC. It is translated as CASSFWTSGNNEQFF. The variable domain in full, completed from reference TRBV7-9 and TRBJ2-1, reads DTGVSQNPRHKITKRGQNVTFRCDPISEHNRLYWYRQTLGQGPEFLTYFQNEAQLEKSRLLSDRFSAERPKGSFSTLEIQRTEQGDSAMYLCASSFWTSGNNEQFFGPGTRLTVL.

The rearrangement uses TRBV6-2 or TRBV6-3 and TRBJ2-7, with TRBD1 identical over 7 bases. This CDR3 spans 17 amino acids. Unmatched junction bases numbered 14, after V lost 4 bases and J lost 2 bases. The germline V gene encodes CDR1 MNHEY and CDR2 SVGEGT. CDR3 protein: CASSSPAGTAPAYEQYF. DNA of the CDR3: TGTGCCAGCAGTTCACCGGCCGGGACAGCACCGGCCTACGAGCAGTACTTC.

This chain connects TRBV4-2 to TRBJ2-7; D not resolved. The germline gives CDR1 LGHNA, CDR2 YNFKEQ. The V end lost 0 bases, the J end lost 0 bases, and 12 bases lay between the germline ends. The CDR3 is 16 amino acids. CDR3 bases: TGTGCCAGCAGCCAAGATTTCGGCCCTAGCTCCTACGAGCAGTACTTC. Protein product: CASSQDFGPSSYEQYF.

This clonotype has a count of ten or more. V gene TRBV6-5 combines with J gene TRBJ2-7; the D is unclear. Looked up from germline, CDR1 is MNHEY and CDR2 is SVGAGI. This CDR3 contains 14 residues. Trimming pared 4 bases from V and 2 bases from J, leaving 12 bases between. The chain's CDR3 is CASSSGIGPYEQYF. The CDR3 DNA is TGTGCCAGCAGTTCCGGAATAGGCCCCTACGAGCAGTACTTC.